The clone carrying this TCR beta chain appeared once. The CDR3 length is 14 residues. The V end was cut by 1 base, the J end by 2 bases, with 5 bases between. CDR1 is KGHSH and CDR2 is LQKENI in the germline V gene. Measured with immunoSEQ multiplex PCR; TCRdb has only the in-frame clones, and not every one. The data contain about 82,000 clones, about 93% of them singletons. This specimen comes from a study of technical replicates of blood from a few donors. Source material: T cells isolated from PBMCs. This receptor was taken from a human donor in good health. The chain employs TRBV18 and TRBJ2-2; D uncertain. CDR3 nucleotides: TGTGCCAGCTCACCACTAGCTAACACCGGGGAGCTGTTTTTT. It encodes CASSPLANTGELFF.